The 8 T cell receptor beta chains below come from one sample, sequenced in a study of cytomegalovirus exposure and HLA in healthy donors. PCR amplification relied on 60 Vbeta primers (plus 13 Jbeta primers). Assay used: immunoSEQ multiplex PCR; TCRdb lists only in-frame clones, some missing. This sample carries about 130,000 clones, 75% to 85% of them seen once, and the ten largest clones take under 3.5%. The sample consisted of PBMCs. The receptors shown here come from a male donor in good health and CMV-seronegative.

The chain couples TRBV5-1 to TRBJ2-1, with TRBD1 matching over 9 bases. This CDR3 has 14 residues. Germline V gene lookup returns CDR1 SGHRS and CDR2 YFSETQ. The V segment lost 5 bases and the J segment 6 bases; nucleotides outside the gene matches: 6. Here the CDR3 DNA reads TGCGCCAGCAGAACAGGGGGCTTGGGCAATGAGCAGTTCTTC. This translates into CASRTGGLGNEQFF.

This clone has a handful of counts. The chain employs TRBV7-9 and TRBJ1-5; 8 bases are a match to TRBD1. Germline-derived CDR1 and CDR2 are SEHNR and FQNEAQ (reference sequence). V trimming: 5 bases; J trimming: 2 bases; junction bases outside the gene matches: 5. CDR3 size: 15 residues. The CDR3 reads CASSPGGWGNQPQHF. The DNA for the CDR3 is TGTGCCAGCAGCCCAGGGGGCTGGGGCAATCAGCCCCAGCATTTT.

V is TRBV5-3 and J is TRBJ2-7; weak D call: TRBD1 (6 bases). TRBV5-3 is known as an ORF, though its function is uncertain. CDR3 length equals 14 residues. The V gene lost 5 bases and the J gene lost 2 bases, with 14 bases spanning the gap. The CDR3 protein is CARRAGVGPYEQYF. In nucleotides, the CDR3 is TGTGCCAGAAGAGCAGGGGTTGGGCCCTACGAGCAGTACTTC.

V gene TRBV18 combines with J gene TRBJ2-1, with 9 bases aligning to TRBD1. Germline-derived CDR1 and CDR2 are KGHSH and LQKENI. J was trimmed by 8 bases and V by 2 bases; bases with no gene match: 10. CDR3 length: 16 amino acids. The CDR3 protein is CASSPNPGQGIDEQFF. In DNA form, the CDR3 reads TGTGCCAGCTCACCAAATCCGGGACAGGGAATAGATGAGCAGTTCTTC. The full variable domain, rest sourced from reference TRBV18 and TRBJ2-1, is NAGVMQNPRHLVRRRGQEARLRCSPMKGHSHVYWYRQLPEEGLKFMVYLQKENIIDESGMPKERFSAEFPKEGPSILRIQQVVRGDSAAYFCASSPNPGQGIDEQFFGPGTRLTVL.

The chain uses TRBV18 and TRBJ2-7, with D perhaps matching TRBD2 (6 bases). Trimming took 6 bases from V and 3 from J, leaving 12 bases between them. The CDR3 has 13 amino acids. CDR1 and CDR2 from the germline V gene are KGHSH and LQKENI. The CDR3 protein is CASSQGLNYEQYF. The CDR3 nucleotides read TGTGCCAGCTCCCAGGGACTGAACTACGAGCAGTACTTC.

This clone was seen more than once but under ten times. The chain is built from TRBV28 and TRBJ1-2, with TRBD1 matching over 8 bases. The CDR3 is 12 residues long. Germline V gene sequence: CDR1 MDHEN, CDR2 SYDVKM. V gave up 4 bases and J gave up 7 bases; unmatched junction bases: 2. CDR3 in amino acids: CASSSGGSGYTF. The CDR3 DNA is TGTGCCAGCAGTTCAGGGGGCTCTGGCTACACCTTC.

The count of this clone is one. The DNA of the CDR3 is TGTGCCAGCAGCTCCATAAGGGGGGGTACGGCAGCTAACTATGGCTACACCTTC. This sequence encodes CASSSIRGGTAANYGYTF. The gene calls are TRBV11-2 and TRBJ1-2; tentative D call: TRBD1 (6 bases). Germline CDR1 and CDR2: SGHAT and FQNNGV. Trimming removed 4 bases at V and 0 bases at J, with 21 bases between. The CDR3 covers 18 residues.

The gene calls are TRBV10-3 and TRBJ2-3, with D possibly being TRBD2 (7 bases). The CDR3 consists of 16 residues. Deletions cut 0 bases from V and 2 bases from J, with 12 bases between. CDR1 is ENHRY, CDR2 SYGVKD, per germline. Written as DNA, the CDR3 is TGTGCCATCAGTGAGTCGGGGGGGCAAAACACAGATACGCAGTATTTT. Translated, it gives CAISESGGQNTDTQYF.